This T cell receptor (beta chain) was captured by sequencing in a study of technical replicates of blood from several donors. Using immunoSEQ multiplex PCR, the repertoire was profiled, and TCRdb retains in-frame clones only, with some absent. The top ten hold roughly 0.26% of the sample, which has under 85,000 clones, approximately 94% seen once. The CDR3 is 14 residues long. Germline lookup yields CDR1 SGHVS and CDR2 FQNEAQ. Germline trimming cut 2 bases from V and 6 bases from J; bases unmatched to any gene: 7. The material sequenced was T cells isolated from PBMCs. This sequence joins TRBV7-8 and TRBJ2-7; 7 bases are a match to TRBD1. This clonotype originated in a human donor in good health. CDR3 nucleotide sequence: TGTGCCAGCAGCTTACGGACAGGAAGTCGCGAGCAGTACTTC. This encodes CASSLRTGSREQYF.